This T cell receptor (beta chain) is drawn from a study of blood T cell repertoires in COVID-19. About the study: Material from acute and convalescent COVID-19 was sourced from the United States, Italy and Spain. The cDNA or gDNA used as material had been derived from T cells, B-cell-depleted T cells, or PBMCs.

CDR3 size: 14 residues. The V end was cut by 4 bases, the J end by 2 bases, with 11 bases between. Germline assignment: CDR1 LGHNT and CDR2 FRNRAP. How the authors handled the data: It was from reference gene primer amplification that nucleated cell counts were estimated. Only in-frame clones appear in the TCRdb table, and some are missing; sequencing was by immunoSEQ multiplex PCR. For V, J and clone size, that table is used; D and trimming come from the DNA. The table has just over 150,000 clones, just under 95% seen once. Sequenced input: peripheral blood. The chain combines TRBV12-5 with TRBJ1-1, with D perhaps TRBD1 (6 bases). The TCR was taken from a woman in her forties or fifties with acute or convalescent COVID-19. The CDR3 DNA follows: TGTGCTAGTGGTTGGGGGGGGCTAAACACTGAAGCTTTCTTT. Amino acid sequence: CASGWGGLNTEAFF.